The clone carrying this TCR beta chain has only a few counts. Its matching antigen is unknown. TCRdb called the reads again in MiXCR, with one record for every CDR3 protein. The sample has 340,000 or so distinct CDR3 sequences, roughly 25% seen once. This sample is drawn from a study of T cell repertoires in cytomegalovirus infection. V lost 0 bases to trimming and J lost 7 bases; unmatched junction nucleotides: 6. Germline V gene lookup returns CDR1 LNHNV and CDR2 YYDKDF (reference sequence). The CDR3 consists of 15 residues. The chain is built from TRBV15 and TRBJ1-5; 7 bases match TRBD1. Here the sequenced sample was cultured PBMCs, taken from culture after CMV antigen stimulation. The TCR comes from a human donor in good health (CMV status not recorded). Some clones in this sample may be carry-over from other donors' samples. CDR3 sequence: CATSRDPTGRQPQHF. The CDR3 DNA follows: TGTGCCACCAGCAGAGACCCGACAGGGCGGCAGCCCCAGCATTTT. Together with reference TRBV15 and TRBJ1-5, the CDR3 gives the full variable domain: DAMVIQNPRYQVTQFGKPVTLSCSQTLNHNVMYWYQQKSSQAPKLLFHYYDKDFNNEADTPDNFQSRRPNTSFCFLDIRSPGLGDTAMYLCATSRDPTGRQPQHFGDGTRLSIL.